The 32 T cell receptor beta chains reported below all come from one sample, sequenced in a study of T cell repertoires in cytomegalovirus infection. No antigen is known for these receptors. TCRdb re-called the reads through MiXCR, storing one row per CDR3 protein. The sample shows some 800,000 distinct CDR3 sequences, approximately 30% of them seen only once. The sample here was cultured CD8+ T cells from PBMCs, taken from culture after CMV antigen stimulation. Receptors were obtained from a human donor in good health (CMV status not recorded). Some clones in this sample may be carry-over from other donors' samples.

This chain links TRBV28 with TRBJ2-3; D is unclear. The CDR3 is 14 residues long. The germline gives CDR1 MDHEN, CDR2 SYDVKM. The germline V and J ends were trimmed by 6 bases and 1 base, with 11 bases remaining between them. The CDR3 DNA reads as TGTGCCAGCAGCGGAACTGTCGGCACAGATACGCAGTATTTT. It is translated as CASSGTVGTDTQYF.

This clonotype was detected only a few times. The chain uses TRBV7-9 and TRBJ1-2; D is uncertain. The germline V gene has CDR1 SEHNR and CDR2 FQNEAQ (reference sequence). This CDR3 region has 11 residues. Trimming pared 6 bases from V and 8 bases from J, leaving 10 bases between. CDR3 DNA: TGTGCCAGCAGGGGAGGGAGCGGCTACACCTTC. Protein: CASRGGSGYTF. Complete variable domain (other parts from reference TRBV7-9 and TRBJ1-2): DTGVSQNPRHKITKRGQNVTFRCDPISEHNRLYWYRQTLGQGPEFLTYFQNEAQLEKSRLLSDRFSAERPKGSFSTLEIQRTEQGDSAMYLCASRGGSGYTFGSGTRLTVV.

A few counts support this clonotype. The chain combines TRBV19 with TRBJ2-1; tentative D call: TRBD2 (6 bases). Germline-derived CDR1 and CDR2 are LNHDA and SQIVND (reference sequence). The CDR3 runs 15 residues. Trimming shortened V by 2 bases and J by 7 bases, and 15 bases separated the two germline ends. The CDR3 nucleotides read TGTGCCAGTAGTATAAGGCGGGACCAGCCTAATGAGCAGTTCTTC. Protein: CASSIRRDQPNEQFF.

This clonotype came up many times. The genes are TRBV7-6 and TRBJ2-7; 7 bases line up with TRBD1. This CDR3 spans 16 amino acids. Germline V CDR1 and CDR2: SGHVS, FNYEAQ. Trimming cost V 6 bases and J 2 bases; bases outside gene matches: 13. This chain's CDR3 is CASSPGLVTGAYEQYF. In DNA form, the CDR3 reads TGTGCCAGCAGTCCTGGGCTTGTCACAGGGGCCTACGAGCAGTACTTC.

This clonotype was found a few times. The J gene is TRBJ2-7, the V gene TRBV4-1; 9 nucleotides align to TRBD1. Trimming cost V 3 bases and J 3 bases; bases outside gene matches: 6. Germline V CDR1 and CDR2: MGHRA, YSYEKL. This CDR3 has 15 residues. The CDR3 is CASSQVQGASYEQYF. CDR3 bases: TGCGCCAGCAGCCAGGTACAGGGGGCTAGCTACGAGCAGTACTTC.

The chain couples TRBV12-3 or TRBV12-4 to TRBJ2-3; no reliable D call. V was cut by 7 bases and J by 4 bases, with 12 bases left in between. The CDR3 length is 13 residues. The CDR3 is CASNALGSDTQYF. In DNA, the CDR3 is TGTGCCAGCAACGCTCTAGGGTCAGATACGCAGTATTTT.

J is TRBJ2-1 and V is TRBV20-1, with D possibly matching TRBD2 (5 bases). The CDR3 is made up of 18 amino acids. The germline V gene has CDR1 DFQATT and CDR2 SNEGSKA (reference sequence). V was pared by 3 bases and J by 0 bases, with 21 bases between. The DNA for the CDR3 is TGCAGTGCTAGCCTCAGACCGGGCCCTAGCAGCTCCTACAATGAGCAGTTCTTC. Translated: CSASLRPGPSSSYNEQFF.

This rearrangement joins TRBV5-6 to TRBJ1-2, with D possibly matching TRBD1 (5 bases). V was pared by 4 bases and J by 0 bases, with 16 bases between. This CDR3 spans 16 amino acids. Per the germline V gene, CDR1 is SGHDT and CDR2 is YYEEEE. CDR3 sequence: CASSSGGTVANYGYTF. The CDR3 DNA reads TGTGCCAGCAGCAGTGGGGGGACGGTAGCTAACTATGGCTACACCTTC.

The table lists this clonotype with a few counts. The rearrangement links TRBV27 to TRBJ1-1; D is unresolved. The length of the CDR3 is 16 residues. The germline V gene has CDR1 MNHEY and CDR2 SMNVEV (reference sequence). Trimming stripped 6 bases from V and 1 base from J, with 18 bases between. CDR3 bases: TGTGCCAGCAGCCCCGGGCCCTTGGCCGGGAACACTGAAGCTTTCTTT. This gives the protein CASSPGPLAGNTEAFF.

The V call is TRBV28, the J call TRBJ1-1, with D possibly TRBD1 on 6 matching bases. CDR3 length: 15 amino acids. The V gene lost 5 bases and the J gene lost 0 bases, with 13 bases spanning the gap. Per germline, CDR1 MDHEN and CDR2 SYDVKM. The CDR3 DNA reads as TGTGCCAGCAGTCCCTGGACAGTTGTGAACACTGAAGCTTTCTTT. This gives the protein CASSPWTVVNTEAFF.

This clonotype has at least ten counts. V gene TRBV7-9 combines with J gene TRBJ2-3, with 7 bases that match TRBD2. The CDR3 covers 13 residues. Germline lookup yields CDR1 SEHNR and CDR2 FQNEAQ (reference sequence). V was clipped by 5 bases and J by 10 bases; unmatched bases: 9. In DNA, the CDR3 is TGTGCCAGCAGCGCTTCGCAGCGGGATGCGCAGTATTTT. This sequence encodes CASSASQRDAQYF.

This clonotype was seen repeatedly, ten times or more. The chain combines TRBV7-2 with TRBJ2-1; a possible D gene is TRBD1 (6 bases). Germline-derived CDR1 and CDR2 are SGHTA and FQGNSA. CDR3 length equals 18 residues. V dropped 0 bases and J dropped 4 bases, with 19 bases sitting between them. CDR3 residues: CASSLAHREYGNYNEQFF. Written as DNA, the CDR3 is TGTGCCAGCAGCTTAGCGCACAGGGAGTACGGCAATTACAATGAGCAGTTCTTC.

The chain employs TRBV29-1 and TRBJ1-1, with a tentative D call TRBD1 (6 bases). In germline, CDR1 is SQVTM, CDR2 ANQGSEA. This CDR3 spans 13 amino acids. Deletions cut 6 bases from V and 3 bases from J, with 14 bases between. CDR3 sequence reads: CSVVEGVDTEAFF. Written as DNA, the CDR3 is TGCAGCGTGGTTGAGGGGGTGGACACTGAAGCTTTCTTT.

The chain couples TRBV6-5 to TRBJ1-1; 12 bases map to TRBD1. The CDR3 consists of 17 residues. V was clipped by 2 bases and J by 4 bases; unmatched bases: 8. The germline V gene has CDR1 MNHEY and CDR2 SVGAGI. Here the CDR3 reads CASSYVRDRGLGTEAFF. In DNA form, the CDR3 reads TGTGCCAGCAGTTACGTCCGGGACAGGGGGCTGGGCACTGAAGCTTTCTTT.

The table lists this clonotype with a few counts. V is TRBV6-2 or TRBV6-3 and J is TRBJ2-7, with D perhaps assigned TRBD1 or TRBD2 (5 bases each). The CDR3 is made up of 12 amino acids. The germline gives CDR1 MNHEY, CDR2 SVGEGT. Trimming removed 2 bases from V and 6 bases from J, with 8 bases in between. The CDR3 region is CASSYGGGEQYV. The CDR3 region has the DNA TGTGCCAGCAGTTACGGTGGGGGCGAGCAGTACGTC.

This clonotype was counted many times. CDR3 in amino acids: CASSYVSSYNEQFF. The CDR3 DNA follows: TGTGCCAGCAGTTACGTCAGTTCCTACAATGAGCAGTTCTTC. V and J are TRBV6-5 and TRBJ2-1; D is undetermined. CDR3 length: 14 amino acids. Germline loops: CDR1 MNHEY, CDR2 SVGAGI. V was trimmed by 2 bases and J by 1 base, leaving 6 bases between them.

CDR3 residues: CASSLSRGPEEKLFF. For the CDR3, the DNA is TGTGCCAGCAGTCTATCGAGGGGCCCGGAGGAAAAACTGTTTTTT. The gene calls are TRBV6-6 and TRBJ1-4; D may be TRBD1 (5 bases). Germline V gives CDR1 MNHNY, CDR2 SVGAGI (reference sequence). The CDR3 is 15 amino acids. The V and J ends lost 5 bases and 8 bases respectively, with 18 bases between them.

About this clonotype: A read error may account for a junction end that differs from germline. The chain joins TRBV7-6 to TRBJ1-2, with unresolved D. CDR1 and CDR2 from the germline V gene are SGHVS and FNYEAQ. The CDR3 runs to 15 residues. The CDR3 here is CANSLGPGPRRGYTF. The CDR3 DNA follows: TGTGCCAACAGCTTAGGACCGGGCCCCAGGCGGGGCTACACCTTC.

This clonotype was seen at least ten times. This chain connects TRBV20-1 to TRBJ1-1; possibly TRBD1 for D (5 bases). Trimming shortened V by 6 bases and J by 5 bases, and 22 bases separated the two germline ends. Germline CDR1 and CDR2: DFQATT and SNEGSKA (reference sequence). The CDR3 is made up of 15 amino acids. The CDR3 sequence is CSAKNYQGSGTEAFF. The DNA of the CDR3 is TGCAGTGCCAAAAATTATCAGGGTTCGGGTACTGAAGCTTTCTTT.

In its sample, this clonotype was seen a few times. V and J are TRBV6-2 or TRBV6-3 and TRBJ2-6; D not resolved. V lost 4 bases and J 2 bases, leaving 9 bases between the germline ends. Germline lookup yields CDR1 MNHEY and CDR2 SVGEGT. The CDR3 has 15 amino acids. The CDR3 bases are TGTGCCAGCAGTTTGGGGTACGCTGGGGCCAACGTCCTGACTTTC. This translates into CASSLGYAGANVLTF.

The rearrangement uses TRBV7-9 and TRBJ1-3, with unresolved D. The ends were cut back, 7 bases at V and 1 base at J, with 5 bases in the middle. The CDR3 length is 12 residues. Germline CDR1 and CDR2: SEHNR and FQNEAQ (reference sequence). CDR3 in amino acids: CASTRSGNTIYF. For the CDR3, the DNA is TGTGCCAGCACCCGTTCTGGAAACACCATATATTTT.

There are many counts of this clonotype. The rearrangement uses TRBV7-8 and TRBJ2-1; a weak D match, TRBD2 (5 bases). Looked up from germline, CDR1 is SGHVS and CDR2 is FQNEAQ. Trimming pared 0 bases from V and 2 bases from J, leaving 11 bases between. There are 16 residues in the CDR3. CDR3: CASSLARMEAYNEQFF. As DNA, the CDR3 is TGTGCCAGCAGCTTAGCGCGGATGGAGGCCTACAATGAGCAGTTCTTC.

The genes are TRBV12-3 or TRBV12-4 and TRBJ2-6; D call uncertain. The V end lost 0 bases, the J end lost 1 base, and 10 bases lay between the germline ends. CDR3 length equals 17 residues. The CDR3 region is CASSLALRRSGANVLTF. The CDR3 DNA is TGTGCCAGCAGTTTAGCTCTCAGGAGATCTGGGGCCAACGTCCTGACTTTC.

This clonotype was observed many times. The chain is built from TRBV7-9 and TRBJ2-1; D is uncertain. Trimming left V 5 bases short and J 4 bases short, with 33 bases between. Germline CDR1 is SEHNR and CDR2 is FQNEAQ (reference sequence). This CDR3 region has 21 residues. For the CDR3, the DNA is TGTGCCAGCAGCATCCTTGGGATTGCTTCCCACAATTTATCGGAATACAATGAGCAGTTCTTC. This encodes CASSILGIASHNLSEYNEQFF.

The rearrangement joins TRBV7-3 to TRBJ2-7, with TRBD2 matching over 7 bases. There are 15 residues in the CDR3. Germline CDR1 reads SGHTA; CDR2 reads FQGTGA. Germline trimming cut 5 bases from V and 0 bases from J; bases unmatched to any gene: 7. The CDR3 sequence is CASSPPGTTSYEQYF. Here the CDR3 DNA reads TGTGCCAGCAGCCCTCCGGGGACTACCTCCTACGAGCAGTACTTC.

The chain joins TRBV27 to TRBJ2-5; 8 bases fit TRBD1. V was pared by 4 bases and J by 5 bases, with 15 bases of the junction left unmatched. Germline CDR1 and CDR2: MNHEY and SMNVEV (reference sequence). This CDR3 has 17 residues. This CDR3 is CASSSRRTGMVGETQYF. Here the CDR3 DNA reads TGTGCCAGCAGTTCCAGACGGACAGGGATGGTTGGGGAGACCCAGTACTTC.

This sequence joins TRBV24-1 and TRBJ1-1; TRBD1 matches 7 bases. Looked up from germline, CDR1 is KGHDR and CDR2 is SFDVKD. This CDR3 is 15 amino acids long. Losses at the gene ends were 2 bases for V and 5 bases for J; bases not matched to a gene: 7. CDR3 protein: CATSDSDRVGTEAFF. DNA of the CDR3: TGTGCCACCAGTGATTCCGACAGGGTAGGGACTGAAGCTTTCTTT.

This clonotype was seen a few times. V usage is TRBV20-1 and J usage is TRBJ2-1; D remains unclear. V dropped 6 bases and J dropped 0 bases, with 15 bases sitting between them. The CDR3 length is 15 residues. The germline V gene encodes CDR1 DFQATT and CDR2 SNEGSKA (reference sequence). The CDR3 sequence: CSAGPYKSSYNEQFF. The CDR3 DNA is TGCAGTGCCGGTCCCTACAAGAGCTCCTACAATGAGCAGTTCTTC.

Ten or more counts support this clonotype. V gene TRBV7-9 combines with J gene TRBJ2-1; TRBD1 agrees at 7 bases. Germline V gene data show CDR1 as SEHNR and CDR2 as FQNEAQ (reference sequence). The CDR3 contains 15 residues. J was trimmed by 2 bases and V by 4 bases; bases with no gene match: 5. As DNA, the CDR3 is TGTGCCAGCAGCTCCCGGGACAGACCCTACAATGAGCAGTTCTTC. This sequence encodes CASSSRDRPYNEQFF.

CDR3 sequence reads: CASSLPDRAPPTNYGYTF. The CDR3 DNA reads as TGTGCCAGCAGTTTACCCGACAGGGCTCCCCCGACTAACTATGGCTACACCTTC. The genes are TRBV28 and TRBJ1-2, with TRBD1 matching 7 bases. This CDR3 region has 18 residues. With V trimmed by 2 bases and J by 0 bases, 12 bases remained unmatched. Looked up from germline, CDR1 is MDHEN and CDR2 is SYDVKM.

CDR3 protein: CSVLTTGETYEQYF. The CDR3 region has the DNA TGCAGCGTCCTCACGACAGGGGAAACCTACGAGCAGTACTTC. This rearrangement joins TRBV29-1 to TRBJ2-7, with 8 bases aligning to TRBD1. The CDR3 extends over 14 amino acids. Trimming cost V 6 bases and J 2 bases; bases outside gene matches: 9. Germline CDR1 and CDR2: SQVTM and ANQGSEA.

V is TRBV6-4 and J is TRBJ2-2; a possible D gene is TRBD2 (5 bases). The CDR3 contains 17 residues. CDR1 and CDR2 from the germline V gene are MRHNA and SNTAGT. V lost 0 bases and J lost 6, with 17 bases in between. The CDR3 sequence is CASSDSIRGNLAGELFF. DNA of the CDR3: TGTGCCAGCAGTGACTCGATCCGGGGAAACTTAGCCGGGGAGCTGTTTTTT.